The 22 T cell receptor beta chains listed next were all sequenced from one sample in a study of CD8+CD57+ T cells in acquired aplastic anemia. Those patients picked for sequencing had displayed CD8+CD57+ cell expansion on flow cytometry. CDR3 and TCR beta VDJ profiling relied on genomic DNA as the template. Using its own MiXCR run on the reads, TCRdb lists one record per CDR3 protein. The table includes roughly 98,000 distinct CDR3 sequences, 55% to 80% detected once. The sample taken for sequencing was sorted CD4+, CD8+, or CD8+CD57+ T cells (not recorded which) from PBMCs. The receptor source for this set is a human donor with aplastic anemia.

This clonotype was recorded a few times. The rearrangement uses TRBV5-1 and TRBJ1-1, with a weak D call TRBD1 (6 bases). Looked up from germline, CDR1 is SGHRS and CDR2 is YFSETQ. V was shortened by 1 base and J by 7 bases, with 14 bases between the two germline ends. This CDR3 comprises 14 residues. The CDR3 loop reads CASSLQGRGDEAFF. The DNA for the CDR3 is TGCGCCAGCAGCTTGCAGGGGAGGGGAGATGAAGCTTTCTTT.

This clonotype appeared a single time. The chain uses TRBV3-1 and TRBJ1-6; D is unclear. This CDR3 has 15 residues. The V gene lost 4 bases and the J gene lost 0 bases, with 7 bases spanning the gap. Germline-derived CDR1 and CDR2 are LGHDT and YNNKEL (reference sequence). The CDR3 nucleotides are TGTGCCAGCAGCCGGTTGGCCTCCTATAATTCACCCCTCCACTTT. Amino acid sequence: CASSRLASYNSPLHF.

V is TRBV4-1 and J is TRBJ2-5; D might be TRBD1 (5 bases). V lost 0 bases and J 3 bases, leaving 8 bases between the germline ends. CDR1 and CDR2 (germline): MGHRA, YSYEKL. This CDR3 is 14 amino acids long. The DNA for the CDR3 is TGCGCCAGCAGCCAAGAGGGCAGGGAAGAGACCCAGTACTTC. Protein product: CASSQEGREETQYF.

V is TRBV12-3 or TRBV12-4 and J is TRBJ1-2, with no clear D. CDR3 length equals 13 residues. The V end was cut by 5 bases, the J end by 4 bases, with 11 bases between. CDR3 sequence reads: CASSPDLIYGYTF. The CDR3 DNA reads as TGTGCCAGCAGTCCCGACCTAATCTATGGCTACACCTTC.

V is TRBV20-1 and J is TRBJ2-7; weak D call: TRBD1 (5 bases). Germline CDR1 and CDR2: DFQATT and SNEGSKA (reference sequence). V lost 1 base to trimming and J lost 1 base, with 17 bases between them. The CDR3 runs 16 residues. CDR3 nucleotide sequence: TGCAGTGCTAGAGGAAGGGGTACGGACGGTTCCTACGAGCAGTACTTC. It specifies CSARGRGTDGSYEQYF.

This sequence joins TRBV2 and TRBJ2-1; 12 bases line up with TRBD1. Losses at the gene ends were 5 bases for V and 7 bases for J; bases not matched to a gene: 6. The CDR3 is made up of 15 amino acids. Germline V CDR1 and CDR2: SNHLY, FYNNEI. The CDR3 sequence is CASSYWDRGQNEQFF. CDR3 coding DNA: TGTGCCAGCAGTTATTGGGACAGGGGGCAAAATGAGCAGTTCTTC. Combining the CDR3 with reference TRBV2 and TRBJ2-1 gives the whole variable domain EPEVTQTPSHQVTQMGQEVILRCVPISNHLYFYWYRQILGQKVEFLVSFYNNEISEKSEIFDDQFSVERPDGSNFTLKIRSTKLEDSAMYFCASSYWDRGQNEQFFGPGTRLTVL.

The chain links TRBV20-1 to TRBJ2-7; no clear D gene. V was trimmed by 0 bases and J by 1 base, leaving 13 bases between them. Germline CDR1 is DFQATT and CDR2 is SNEGSKA (reference sequence). CDR3 size: 15 residues. The CDR3 sequence: CSARDRLRLSYEQYF. The CDR3, as DNA: TGCAGTGCTAGAGATCGGCTACGCCTATCCTACGAGCAGTACTTC.

The J gene is TRBJ2-2, the V gene TRBV7-3, with D unresolved. With 8 bases removed from V and 6 bases from J, the gap between germline ends came to 10 bases. Germline CDR1 is SGHTA and CDR2 is FQGTGA. The CDR3 length is 12 residues. The CDR3 nucleotides are TGTGCCAGCTCGGTTTTACCCGGGGAGCTGTTTTTT. Translated, it gives CASSVLPGELFF. Full variable domain (rest looked up from reference TRBV7-3 and TRBJ2-2): GAGVSQTPSNKVTEKGKYVELRCDPISGHTALYWYRQSLGQGPEFLIYFQGTGAADDSGLPNDRFFAVRPEGSVSTLKIQRTERGDSAVYLCASSVLPGELFFGEGSRLTVL.

As for this clonotype: At one of its ends the junction is not consistent with the germline gene, which may arise from a read error. The CDR3 is CATSSSGGATYNGQFF. The CDR3 nucleotides read TGTGCCACCAGCAGCAGCGGGGGGGCCACCTACAATGGGCAGTTCTTC. The chain is built from TRBV15 and TRBJ2-1, with 10 bases that match TRBD2. In germline, CDR1 is LNHNV, CDR2 YYDKDF (reference sequence). This CDR3 has 16 amino acids.

This sequence joins TRBV7-3 and TRBJ2-7; 7 bases align to TRBD1. The CDR3 has 13 amino acids. Losses at the gene ends were 4 bases for V and 6 bases for J; bases not matched to a gene: 6. In germline, CDR1 is SGHTA, CDR2 FQGTGA. The CDR3 DNA follows: TGTGCCAGCAGCTATGACAGGGTTGGCGAGCAGTACTTC. Amino acid sequence: CASSYDRVGEQYF.

In the case of this clonotype: A junction end diverges from the germline sequence, so it may reflect a read error. This chain connects TRBV7-7 to TRBJ2-5, with D possibly TRBD2 on 6 matching bases. The CDR3 runs 14 residues. CDR1 SSHAT and CDR2 FNYEAQ come from the germline V gene (reference sequence). CDR3: CASSLGRGMKTQYF. Written as DNA, the CDR3 is TGTGCTAGCAGCTTAGGACGGGGGATGAAGACCCAGTACTTC.

V is TRBV2 and J is TRBJ1-1; 10 bases are shared with TRBD1. The CDR3 runs 16 residues. The ends lost 6 bases at V and 0 bases at J; junction bases unmatched: 7. Germline V gives CDR1 SNHLY, CDR2 FYNNEI. As DNA, the CDR3 is TGTGCCAGCAGACACGACAGGGGGCGCATGAACACTGAAGCTTTCTTT. Translating it yields CASRHDRGRMNTEAFF.

The sample holds one count of this clonotype. The chain is built from TRBV7-3 and TRBJ1-6; perhaps TRBD1 as D (6 bases). The CDR3 consists of 15 residues. Germline CDR1 and CDR2: SGHTA and FQGTGA. Trimming shortened V by 2 bases and J by 7 bases, and 12 bases separated the two germline ends. The CDR3 here is CASSLGGGPNSPLHF. Written as DNA, the CDR3 is TGTGCCAGCAGCTTAGGCGGGGGCCCGAATTCACCCCTCCACTTT.

The J gene is TRBJ1-1, the V gene TRBV19; no clear D gene. Per the germline V gene, CDR1 is LNHDA and CDR2 is SQIVND (reference sequence). This CDR3 has 12 residues. V lost 10 bases and J 5 bases, leaving 14 bases between the germline ends. CDR3 region: CATVDGWTEAFF. The DNA of the CDR3 is TGTGCCACCGTCGACGGATGGACTGAAGCTTTCTTT.

The chain carries TRBV24-1 and TRBJ2-5; no firm D call. Germline loops: CDR1 KGHDR, CDR2 SFDVKD. Trimming removed 4 bases from V and 0 bases from J, with 17 bases in between. CDR3 length equals 17 residues. CDR3 nucleotide sequence: TGTGCCACCAGTGAGGCCGCCGTTAGCCCGTACCAAGAGACCCAGTACTTC. Its translation: CATSEAAVSPYQETQYF.

This chain uses TRBV20-1 with TRBJ1-5, with D perhaps TRBD1 (5 bases). The length of the CDR3 is 13 residues. Trimming shortened V by 0 bases and J by 7 bases, and 10 bases separated the two germline ends. Germline assignment: CDR1 DFQATT and CDR2 SNEGSKA (reference sequence). The CDR3 reads CSARDRVGQPQHF. The CDR3 region has the DNA TGCAGTGCTAGAGACAGGGTAGGACAGCCCCAGCATTTT.

This clonotype was observed a single time. The chain recombines TRBV9 with TRBJ2-5, with D uncertain. The length of the CDR3 is 12 residues. V dropped 4 bases and J dropped 5 bases, with 9 bases sitting between them. Germline CDR1 is SGDLS and CDR2 is YYNGEE. The CDR3 protein is CASSQEWETQYF. DNA for the CDR3: TGTGCCAGCAGCCAAGAATGGGAGACCCAGTACTTC.

The chain couples TRBV29-1 to TRBJ1-2; 8 bases are a match to TRBD1. CDR1 is SQVTM and CDR2 is ANQGSEA in the germline V gene. CDR3 size: 13 residues. V was pared by 4 bases and J by 1 base, with 2 bases of the junction left unmatched. CDR3 sequence: CSVATGDNYGYTF. CDR3 DNA: TGCAGCGTTGCGACAGGGGATAACTATGGCTACACCTTC.

This clonotype was recorded once. The chain has TRBV3-1 and TRBJ2-3; D is unclear. V was cut by 0 bases and J by 3 bases, with 19 bases left in between. From germline, CDR1 is LGHDT and CDR2 YNNKEL (reference sequence). The CDR3 loop spans 18 amino acids. This CDR3 is CASSQDGWGTRVTDTQYF. The CDR3 DNA follows: TGTGCCAGCAGCCAAGACGGCTGGGGAACACGAGTTACAGATACGCAGTATTTT.

The table lists this clonotype with many counts. The rearrangement joins TRBV7-8 to TRBJ2-1; D is ambiguous. Germline V gene data show CDR1 as SGHVS and CDR2 as FQNEAQ. The CDR3 runs to 16 residues. The ends were cut back, 5 bases at V and 0 bases at J, with 14 bases in the middle. The CDR3 bases are TGTGCCAGCAGCACTGGAACTGTGAGCTCCTACAATGAGCAGTTCTTC. It specifies CASSTGTVSSYNEQFF.

This clonotype was detected a few times. The chain couples TRBV9 to TRBJ1-3, with D perhaps matching TRBD1 (5 bases). Trimming removed 4 bases from V and 0 bases from J, with 17 bases in between. The germline gives CDR1 SGDLS, CDR2 YYNGEE. CDR3 size: 17 residues. The CDR3, as DNA: TGTGCCAGCAGCTTGAGGTGGGGGGGAAGCTCTGGAAACACCATATATTTT. Its protein product is CASSLRWGGSSGNTIYF.

The chain employs TRBV7-6 and TRBJ2-1, with 12 nucleotides matching TRBD2. Germline V gives CDR1 SGHVS, CDR2 FNYEAQ. The CDR3 totals 16 residues. V dropped 2 bases and J dropped 6; count of bases not matched to a gene: 5. CDR3: CASSLSGTSGCNEQFF. The CDR3 DNA sequence: TGTGCCAGCAGCTTATCCGGGACTAGCGGGTGCAATGAGCAGTTCTTC.